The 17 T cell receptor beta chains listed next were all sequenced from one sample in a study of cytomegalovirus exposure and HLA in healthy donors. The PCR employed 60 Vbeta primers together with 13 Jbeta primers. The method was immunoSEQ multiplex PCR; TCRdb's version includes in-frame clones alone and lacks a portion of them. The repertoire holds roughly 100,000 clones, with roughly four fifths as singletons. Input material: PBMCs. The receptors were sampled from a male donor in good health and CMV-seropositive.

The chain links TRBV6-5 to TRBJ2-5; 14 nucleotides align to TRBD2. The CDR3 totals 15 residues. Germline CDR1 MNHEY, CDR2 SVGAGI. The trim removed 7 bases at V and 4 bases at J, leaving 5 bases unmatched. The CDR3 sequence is CASTGLAGGGETQYF. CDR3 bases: TGTGCCAGCACAGGACTAGCGGGAGGTGGAGAGACCCAGTACTTC.

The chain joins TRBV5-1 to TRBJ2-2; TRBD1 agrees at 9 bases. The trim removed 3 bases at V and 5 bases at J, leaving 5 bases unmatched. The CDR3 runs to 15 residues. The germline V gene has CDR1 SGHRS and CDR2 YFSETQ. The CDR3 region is CASSSTGGKTGELFF. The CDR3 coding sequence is TGCGCCAGCAGCTCGACAGGGGGGAAGACCGGGGAGCTGTTTTTT.

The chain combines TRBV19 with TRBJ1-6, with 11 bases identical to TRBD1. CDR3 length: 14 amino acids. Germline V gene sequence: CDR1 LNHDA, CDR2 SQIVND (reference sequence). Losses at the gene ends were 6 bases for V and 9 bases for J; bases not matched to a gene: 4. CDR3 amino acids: CASRSGTGGSPLHF. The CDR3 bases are TGTGCCAGTAGATCCGGGACAGGGGGTTCACCCCTCCACTTT.

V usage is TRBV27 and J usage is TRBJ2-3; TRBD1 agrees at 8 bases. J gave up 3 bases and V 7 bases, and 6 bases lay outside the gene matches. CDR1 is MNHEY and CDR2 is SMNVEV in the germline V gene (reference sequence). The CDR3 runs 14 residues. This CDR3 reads CASTLQGATDTQYF. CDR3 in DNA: TGTGCCAGCACCCTTCAGGGGGCAACAGATACGCAGTATTTT.

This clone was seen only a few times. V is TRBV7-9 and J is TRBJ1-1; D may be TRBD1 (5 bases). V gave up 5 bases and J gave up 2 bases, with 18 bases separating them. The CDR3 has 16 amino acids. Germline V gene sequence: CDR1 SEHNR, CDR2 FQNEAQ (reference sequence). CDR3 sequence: CASSAPPSGYNTEAFF. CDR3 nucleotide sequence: TGTGCCAGCAGCGCGCCTCCTTCAGGGTACAACACTGAAGCTTTCTTT.

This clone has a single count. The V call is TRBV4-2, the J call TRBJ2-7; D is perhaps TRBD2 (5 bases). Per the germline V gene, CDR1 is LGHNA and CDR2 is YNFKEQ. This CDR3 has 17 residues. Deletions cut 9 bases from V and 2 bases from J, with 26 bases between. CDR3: CARLGSPPRGLTYEQYF. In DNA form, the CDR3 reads TGTGCCAGGTTGGGGAGTCCCCCCCGAGGCTTAACCTACGAGCAGTACTTC.

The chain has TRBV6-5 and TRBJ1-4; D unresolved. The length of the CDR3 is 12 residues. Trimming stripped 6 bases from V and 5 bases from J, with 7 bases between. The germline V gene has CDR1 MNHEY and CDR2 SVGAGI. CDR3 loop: CASRRLNEKLFF. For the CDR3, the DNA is TGTGCCAGCAGACGACTCAATGAAAAACTGTTTTTT.

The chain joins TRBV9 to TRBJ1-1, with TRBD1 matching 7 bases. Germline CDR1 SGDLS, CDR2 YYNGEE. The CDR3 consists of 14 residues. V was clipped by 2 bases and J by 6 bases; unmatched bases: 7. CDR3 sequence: CASSVGTGVAEAFF. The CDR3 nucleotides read TGTGCCAGCAGCGTCGGCACAGGGGTTGCTGAAGCTTTCTTT.

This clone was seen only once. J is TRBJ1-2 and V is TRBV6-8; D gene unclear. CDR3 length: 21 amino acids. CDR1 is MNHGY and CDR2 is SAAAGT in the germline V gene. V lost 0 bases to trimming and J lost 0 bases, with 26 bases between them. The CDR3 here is CASSYSLRRRLGFRTNYGYTF. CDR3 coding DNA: TGTGCCAGCAGTTACTCGTTAAGGCGGAGACTAGGGTTCCGCACTAACTATGGCTACACCTTC.

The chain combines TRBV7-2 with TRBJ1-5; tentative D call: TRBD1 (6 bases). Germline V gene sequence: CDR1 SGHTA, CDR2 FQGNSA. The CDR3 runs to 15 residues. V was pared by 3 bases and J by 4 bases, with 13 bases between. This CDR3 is CASSLGPGQNQPQHF. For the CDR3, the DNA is TGTGCCAGCAGCTTGGGGCCCGGACAGAATCAGCCCCAGCATTTT.

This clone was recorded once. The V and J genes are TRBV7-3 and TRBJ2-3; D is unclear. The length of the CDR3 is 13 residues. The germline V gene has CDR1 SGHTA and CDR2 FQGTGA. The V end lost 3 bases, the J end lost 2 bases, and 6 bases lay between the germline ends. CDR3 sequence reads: CASSLAATDTQYF. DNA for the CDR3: TGTGCCAGCAGCTTGGCGGCCACAGATACGCAGTATTTT.

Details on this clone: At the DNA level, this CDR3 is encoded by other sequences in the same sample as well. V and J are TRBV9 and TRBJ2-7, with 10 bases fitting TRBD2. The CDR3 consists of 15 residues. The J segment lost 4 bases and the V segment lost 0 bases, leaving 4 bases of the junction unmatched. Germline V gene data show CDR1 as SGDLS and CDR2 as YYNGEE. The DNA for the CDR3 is TGTGCCAGCAGCGTAGCGGCTAGCGGGAGTTACGAGCAGTACTTC. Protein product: CASSVAASGSYEQYF.

CDR3 coding DNA: TGTGCCAGCAGCTTATTGGGGGGAAACAATGAGCAGTTCTTC. It translates to CASSLLGGNNEQFF. This chain uses TRBV11-2 with TRBJ2-1; the D gene is possibly TRBD2 (6 bases). V was trimmed by 2 bases and J by 5 bases, leaving 10 bases between them. The germline gives CDR1 SGHAT, CDR2 FQNNGV. CDR3 length: 14 residues.

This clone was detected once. The CDR3, as DNA: TGCGCCAGCAGCGCCGGGACTAGCGGGATTAATGAGCAGTTCTTC. Residues: CASSAGTSGINEQFF. The V call is TRBV5-1, the J call TRBJ2-1; TRBD2 matches at 13 bases. The CDR3 totals 15 residues. Germline CDR1 reads SGHRS; CDR2 reads YFSETQ. V lost 4 bases and J lost 7; bases outside the gene matches: 5.

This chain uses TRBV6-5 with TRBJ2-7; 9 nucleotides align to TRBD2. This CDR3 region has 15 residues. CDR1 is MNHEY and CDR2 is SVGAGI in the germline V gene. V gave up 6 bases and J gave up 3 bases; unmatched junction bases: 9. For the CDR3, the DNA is TGTGCCAGCAGATTAGCGGGAGAGGCCTTCTACGAGCAGTACTTC. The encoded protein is CASRLAGEAFYEQYF.

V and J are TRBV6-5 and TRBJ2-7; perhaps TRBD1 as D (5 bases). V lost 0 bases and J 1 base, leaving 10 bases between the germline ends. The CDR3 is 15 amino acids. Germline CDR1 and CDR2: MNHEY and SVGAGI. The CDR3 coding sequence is TGTGCCAGCAGTTACTCTCAGGGTGGATCCTACGAGCAGTACTTC. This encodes CASSYSQGGSYEQYF.

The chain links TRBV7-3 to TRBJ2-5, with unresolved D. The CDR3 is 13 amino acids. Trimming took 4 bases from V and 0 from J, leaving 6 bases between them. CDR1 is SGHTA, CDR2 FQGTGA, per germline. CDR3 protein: CASSSSDQETQYF. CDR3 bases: TGTGCCAGCAGCTCCTCGGACCAAGAGACCCAGTACTTC.